This T cell receptor beta chain was captured in a study of CD8+CD57+ T cells in acquired aplastic anemia. Study details: The study obtained an average of about 3.2 ug of DNA from sorted CD4+ and CD8+ cells.

This CDR3 is built from 14 residues. V gave up 5 bases and J gave up 0 bases; unmatched junction bases: 3. Genomic DNA templated the TCR beta VDJ and CDR3 profiling. One entry per CDR3 protein results from TCRdb running MiXCR on the reads. The sample consists of around 180,000 distinct CDR3 sequences, approximately 48% of them appearing once. At least ten counts were recorded for this clonotype. CD8+CD57+ cell expansion, shown by flow cytometry, had occurred in the patients selected for sequencing. Everyone among the patients had severe acquired aplastic anemia. The sequencing input was sorted CD4+, CD8+, or CD8+CD57+ T cells (not recorded which) from PBMCs. The clonotype originates from a human donor with aplastic anemia. The V call is TRBV12-3 or TRBV12-4, the J call TRBJ1-1, with TRBD1 matching 7 bases. Written as DNA, the CDR3 is TGTGCCAGCAGTCCCGGGACAGTGAACACTGAAGCTTTCTTT. This encodes CASSPGTVNTEAFF.